This is a list of T cell receptor beta chains from one sample in a study of shared clonotypes between healthy human individuals. Assay: immunoSEQ multiplex PCR; the TCRdb copy retains only in-frame clones and omits some. The repertoire holds under 200,000 clones, with over 80% as singletons. Sequencing was carried out using naive CD4+ T cells sorted from blood. These receptor sequences come from a woman in her twenties or thirties in good health. Each CDR3 is given with its conserved first and last residue. A D gene is named only where the DNA matches it firmly. Size is omitted from some rows. Given values are once, few, many or a class for expanded clones.

D	size	J	V	CDR3	DNA
TRBD2	.	TRBJ2-7	TRBV27	CASSPLLAGVREQYF	TGTGCCAGCAGTCCCCTCCTAGCGGGAGTACGCGAGCAGTACTTC
.	.	TRBJ1-2	TRBV10-3	CAISQTPNYGYTF	TGTGCCATCAGCCAGACACCTAACTATGGCTACACCTTC
TRBD1	.	TRBJ2-2	TRBV5-1	CASSRTTGPGELFF	TGCGCCAGCAGCCGAACGACAGGGCCCGGGGAGCTGTTTTTT
TRBD2	.	TRBJ2-2	TRBV28	CASIGTSGPGGELFF	TGTGCCAGCATAGGGACTAGCGGTCCCGGCGGGGAGCTGTTTTTT
.	.	TRBJ2-6	TRBV4-1	CASSRPQPANYPVSGANVLTF	TGCGCCAGCAGCCGCCCCCAACCGGCTAACTACCCAGTCTCTGGGGCCAACGTCCTGACTTTC
.	.	TRBJ2-7	TRBV6-6	CASSRGGVGSSQYF	TGTGCCAGCAGTAGAGGCGGAGTTGGGTCTTCGCAGTACTTC
TRBD1	few	TRBJ1-2	TRBV5-5	CASSARGPNYGYTF	TGTGCCAGCAGCGCCAGGGGGCCGAACTATGGCTACACCTTC
TRBD1	.	TRBJ2-1	TRBV27	CASSSGQARPNEQFF	TGTGCCAGCAGTTCGGGACAGGCTAGGCCGAATGAGCAGTTCTTC
TRBD1	.	TRBJ1-2	TRBV4-1	CASSQPGQGIRYGYTF	TGCGCCAGCAGCCAGCCGGGACAGGGAATAAGGTATGGCTACACCTTC
.	.	TRBJ2-1	TRBV7-9	CASSLTPFNRGGNEQFF	TGTGCCAGCAGCTTAACTCCCTTCAACAGGGGGGGCAATGAGCAGTTCTTC
TRBD1	once	TRBJ1-2	TRBV10-2	CASSESGTALGRGYTF	TGCGCCAGCAGTGAGTCTGGGACAGCCCTAGGCCGGGGCTACACCTTC
TRBD1	.	TRBJ1-5	TRBV28	CASSPGTGYQPQHF	TGTGCCAGCTCGCCCGGGACAGGATATCAGCCCCAGCATTTT
.	.	TRBJ1-5	TRBV7-6	CASSFEDRNQPQHF	TGTGCCAGCAGCTTTGAGGACAGAAATCAGCCCCAGCATTTT
TRBD1	.	TRBJ2-7	TRBV27	CASSLSATGGFEQYF	TGTGCCAGCAGTTTATCGGCGACAGGGGGCTTCGAGCAGTACTTC
TRBD1	.	TRBJ2-7	TRBV10-3	CAISESAGQGGYEQYF	TGTGCCATCAGTGAGTCTGCGGGACAGGGGGGCTACGAGCAGTACTTC
TRBD1	.	TRBJ2-7	TRBV2	CASRQTTGQGGEQYF	TGTGCCAGCAGGCAAACTACGGGACAGGGGGGCGAGCAGTACTTC
TRBD2	.	TRBJ2-2	TRBV6-6	CASNRAGGNTGELFF	TGTGCCAGCAACAGAGCGGGAGGGAACACCGGGGAGCTGTTTTTT
.	.	TRBJ1-1	TRBV4-1	CASSQATGGTEAFF	TGCGCCAGCAGCCAAGCTACAGGAGGCACTGAAGCTTTCTTT
.	.	TRBJ2-7	TRBV20-1	CSARPSYEQYF	TGCAGTGCTAGGCCCTCCTACGAGCAGTACTTC
.	once	TRBJ2-7	TRBV6-1	CASTTGEVRAGEQYF	TGTGCCAGCACCACGGGGGAGGTCCGGGCCGGGGAGCAGTACTTC
TRBD2	.	TRBJ2-1	TRBV4-1	CASSQGLGLAGVLEQFF	TGCGCCAGCAGCCAAGGGTTGGGGCTAGCGGGAGTCCTTGAGCAGTTCTTC
.	.	TRBJ2-7	TRBV19	CASTRGYEQYF	TGTGCCAGTACCCGGGGCTACGAGCAGTACTTC
.	.	TRBJ1-5	TRBV18	CASSRIRDNINQPQHF	TGTGCCAGCTCACGCATCCGGGACAATATAAATCAGCCCCAGCATTTT
TRBD1	.	TRBJ2-7	TRBV28	CASSSRGSRQGKFYEQYF	TGTGCCAGCAGTTCCCGAGGGTCTCGACAGGGGAAATTCTACGAGCAGTACTTC
.	.	TRBJ2-2	TRBV27	CASSLSPTSSHRRELFF	TGTGCCAGCAGTTTATCCCCGACTAGTTCACACCGGAGGGAGCTGTTTTTT
.	.	TRBJ2-5	TRBV5-1	CASSWSGVRLETQYF	TGCGCCAGCAGCTGGTCCGGGGTCCGTTTGGAGACCCAGTACTTC
.	.	TRBJ2-1	TRBV19	CASSKDPTRGSPNEQFF	TGTGCCAGTAGTAAGGACCCCACGCGGGGATCTCCCAATGAGCAGTTCTTC
.	.	TRBJ2-7	TRBV5-1	CASSPPGPDEQYF	TGCGCCAGCAGCCCACCGGGCCCCGACGAGCAGTACTTC
TRBD2	once	TRBJ2-7	TRBV27	CATKTGTSVYEQYF	TGTGCCACCAAAACCGGGACTAGCGTCTACGAGCAGTACTTC
.	.	TRBJ1-4	TRBV28	CASSRTLGAQHEKLFF	TGTGCCAGCAGTCGAACCCTCGGGGCCCAGCATGAAAAACTGTTTTTT
.	.	TRBJ1-2	TRBV5-4	CASSHLGMRNYGYTF	TGTGCCAGCAGCCACCTCGGAATGCGTAACTATGGCTACACCTTC
.	.	TRBJ2-7	TRBV27	CASSGNFYEQYF	TGTGCCAGCAGCGGGAACTTCTACGAGCAGTACTTC
.	.	TRBJ1-1	TRBV28	CASSLGGHSFMNTEAFF	TGTGCCAGCAGTTTGGGGGGGCACTCCTTTATGAACACTGAAGCTTTCTTT
.	.	TRBJ1-1	TRBV27	CAIGQRGTEAFF	TGTGCCATCGGACAGAGAGGGACTGAAGCTTTCTTT
.	few	TRBJ1-2	TRBV7-2	CASSQIKGYGYTF	TGTGCCAGCAGCCAAATAAAGGGGTATGGCTACACCTTC
.	once	TRBJ1-4	TRBV7-6	CASSLGSVAVVANEKLFF	TGTGCCAGCAGCTTAGGTTCCGTGGCGGTTGTTGCTAATGAAAAACTGTTTTTT
.	.	TRBJ1-1	TRBV19	CASSIAGVTEAFF	TGTGCCAGTAGTATTGCGGGGGTTACTGAAGCTTTCTTT
TRBD2	.	TRBJ2-5	TRBV4-1	CASSQERLAGGQETQYF	TGCGCCAGCAGCCAAGAGAGGCTAGCGGGAGGTCAAGAGACCCAGTACTTC
TRBD1	.	TRBJ2-7	TRBV28	CASSTYRGTYEQYF	TGTGCCAGCAGCACATACAGGGGGACCTACGAGCAGTACTTC